This TCR beta chain was identified in a study of blood T cell repertoires in COVID-19 (dated by TCRdb to about 2020). Background on the whole study: Samples covering the acute and convalescent phases of COVID-19 were provided by collaborators in the United States, Italy and Spain. Samples came from the ongoing ImmuneRACE study (first 160 participants) plus 1,254 subjects from 6 global collaborators. HLA class I and class II types, where available, came from metadata supplied by the sample provider rather than from assay-based typing. Deeply sampled blood TCRbeta repertoires from subjects exposed to, actively infected with, or recovered from COVID-19 were included in the dataset. The material from the prospective study consisted of cDNA or gDNA derived from T cells, B-cell-depleted T cells, or PBMCs. The sample metadata nearly always contained a de-identified subject ID, COVID-19 status, age in years and sex. A freely available public database, intended as a resource for researchers studying the immune response to SARS-CoV-2, is where the repertoires were released.

General study outcomes and caveats: How much clinical and demographic metadata was included differed by source and by participant, and the metadata was provided uncurated.

Collaborating institutions collected whole blood in K2EDTA tubes following their own protocols. For TCRbeta analysis, collaborators shipped samples as frozen whole blood, isolated PBMCs, or DNA extracted from either of those sample types. TCRbeta CDR3 regions were amplified from genomic DNA by means of the immunoSEQ Assay, a bias-controlled multiplex PCR. The original methods were these. Within the assay, amplification of reference gene primers was used to estimate how many nucleated cells each sample contained. To quantify the absolute abundance of each unique TCRbeta CDR3 rearrangement, sequence reads were collapsed and filtered. Productive Simpson clonality was computed per sample as the square root of Simpson's diversity index over productive rearrangements. The table comes from immuneACCESS by way of TCRdb, which keeps in-frame sequences with V and J called. Part of the clones is missing from these tables; in studies checked, under half for an unresolved V gene and the rest for unknown reasons. The DNA gave D and trimming, while V, J and clone size come from that table. The sample profile shows about 170,000 clones; approximately 88% of them were found once. The ten largest clonotypes hold about 1.4% of the sample.

In this sample, this clone turned up once. Its binding antigen is unknown. No clone much larger than this one lies a single base away; base qualities are absent. The receptor comes from a woman between 50 and 59 years old with acute or convalescent COVID-19. Sequencing was done on a sample of peripheral blood.

The DNA is TGTGCCAGCAGCAAGGGACTAGCGGGCGAGACCCAGTACTTC. Its translation is CASSKGLAGETQYF. Rearrangement joined TRBV11-3 to TRBJ2-5, with 12 bases in between that match TRBD2. V loses 5 bases at its end and J loses 5 bases; junction bases beyond the gene matches: 3. The CDR3 runs 14 residues from the cysteine to the phenylalanine. Only the CDR3 DNA stays, 42 bases, in frame from base 1. From the germline V gene, CDR1 is SGHNT and CDR2 is YENEEA.